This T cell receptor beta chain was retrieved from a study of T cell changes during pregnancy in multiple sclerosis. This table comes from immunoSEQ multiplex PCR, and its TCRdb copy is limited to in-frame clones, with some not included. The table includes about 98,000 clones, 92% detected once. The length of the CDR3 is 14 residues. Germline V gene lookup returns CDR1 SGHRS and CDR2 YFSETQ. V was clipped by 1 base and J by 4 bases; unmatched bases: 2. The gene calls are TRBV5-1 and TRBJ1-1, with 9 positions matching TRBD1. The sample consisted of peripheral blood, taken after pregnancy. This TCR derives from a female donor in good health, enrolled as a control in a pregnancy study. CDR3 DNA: TGCGCCAGCAGCTTGCGGACAGGGGTCACTGAAGCTTTCTTT. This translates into CASSLRTGVTEAFF.